Following are 30 T cell receptor beta chains from one sample sequenced in a study of post-analysis software for immune sequencing data. Study-wide results and limits: Patients had higher frequencies than controls of five TRBV segments, including TRBV5-6, TRBV5-1 and TRBV20-1.

For these TCRs, the target antigens are not known. TCR beta cDNA libraries had unique molecular identifiers. TCRdb itself ran the PCR reads through MiXCR, one entry per CDR3 protein. In the table there are approximately 400,000 distinct CDR3 sequences, less than 40% of which are singletons. Sequenced: blood. These receptors were obtained from a girl aged 10 to 17 with multiple sclerosis.

This clonotype was seen more than once but under ten times. The genes are TRBV6-5 and TRBJ2-2; possible D gene TRBD2, 7 bases. The germline gives CDR1 MNHEY, CDR2 SVGAGI. The CDR3 consists of 16 residues. Trimming took off 2 bases at V and 1 base at J, with 11 bases between the two ends. CDR3 region: CASSYEGGRNTGELFF. The CDR3, as DNA: TGTGCCAGCAGTTACGAGGGGGGGAGGAACACCGGGGAGCTGTTTTTT.

The genes are TRBV12-3 or TRBV12-4 and TRBJ1-2, with 9 nucleotides matching TRBD1. This CDR3 is built from 14 residues. V shed 4 bases, J shed 4 bases, and the junction held 4 bases outside the gene matches. The CDR3 loop is CASSSGQGLYGYTF. DNA of the CDR3: TGTGCCAGCAGTTCGGGACAGGGCCTCTATGGCTACACCTTC.

The genes are TRBV7-3 and TRBJ2-6, with no clear D. The CDR3 has 15 amino acids. Germline V gene sequence: CDR1 SGHTA, CDR2 FQGTGA. V shed 5 bases and J shed 2 bases, with 10 bases lying between them. The CDR3 here is CASSPPSTGANVLTF. For the CDR3, the DNA is TGTGCCAGCAGCCCTCCCTCTACTGGGGCCAACGTCCTGACTTTC. Using reference TRBV7-3 and TRBJ2-6 for the parts outside the CDR3, the full variable domain is GAGVSQTPSNKVTEKGKYVELRCDPISGHTALYWYRQSLGQGPEFLIYFQGTGAADDSGLPNDRFFAVRPEGSVSTLKIQRTERGDSAVYLCASSPPSTGANVLTFGAGSRLTVL.

This sequence joins TRBV7-2 and TRBJ2-1; D is uncertain. The germline V gene has CDR1 SGHTA and CDR2 FQGNSA. CDR3 length: 13 residues. The V end lost 4 bases, the J end lost 8 bases, and 12 bases lay between the germline ends. The CDR3 DNA reads as TGTGCCAGCAGCTCGGGCGAGTGGGATGAGCAGTTCTTC. Translating it yields CASSSGEWDEQFF. Supplemented by reference TRBV7-2 and TRBJ2-1, the full variable domain reads GAGVSQSPSNKVTEKGKDVELRCDPISGHTALYWYRQSLGQGLEFLIYFQGNSAPDKSGLPSDRFSAERTGGSVSTLTIQRTQQEDSAVYLCASSSGEWDEQFFGPGTRLTVL.

This clonotype was recorded a few times. This rearrangement joins TRBV20-1 to TRBJ2-1; D call uncertain. The germline CDR1 and CDR2 sequences are DFQATT and SNEGSKA (reference sequence). V lost 2 bases and J lost 7, with 9 bases in between. CDR3 length: 12 residues. CDR3 loop: CSARFSINEQFF. The CDR3 nucleotides read TGCAGTGCTAGATTTTCCATTAATGAGCAGTTCTTC.

This clonotype was seen a single time. The rearrangement uses TRBV6-5 and TRBJ2-7; 9 bases match TRBD1. V was pared by 6 bases and J by 7 bases, with 7 bases of the junction left unmatched. The CDR3 extends over 13 amino acids. CDR1 MNHEY and CDR2 SVGAGI come from the germline V gene. The DNA of the CDR3 is TGTGCCAGCAGAACAACAGGGGGCAGGGAGCAGTACTTC. Its translation: CASRTTGGREQYF.

V and J are TRBV29-1 and TRBJ2-3; the D call may be TRBD1 or TRBD2 (6 bases each). Trimming cost V 5 bases and J 1 base, with 13 bases left between them. Germline V CDR1 and CDR2: SQVTM, ANQGSEA. This CDR3 is 14 amino acids long. This CDR3 reads CSVSGGERTDTQYF. The CDR3 DNA reads as TGCAGCGTTTCCGGGGGCGAACGCACAGATACGCAGTATTTT.

The V call is TRBV5-1, the J call TRBJ2-7; 7 nucleotides agree with TRBD1. The CDR3 loop spans 15 amino acids. J lost 2 bases, V lost 4 bases, and 9 bases had no gene match. Per the germline V gene, CDR1 is SGHRS and CDR2 is YFSETQ. CDR3 residues: CASSPTGDRAYEQYF. CDR3 in DNA: TGCGCCAGCAGCCCCACCGGGGACAGAGCCTACGAGCAGTACTTC.

Written as DNA, the CDR3 is TGTGCCAGCAGTTTAGGCCGGGACAGGGGCCTCTATCAGCCCCAGCATTTT. Its translation: CASSLGRDRGLYQPQHF. The rearrangement links TRBV12-3 or TRBV12-4 to TRBJ1-5, with 10 bases matching TRBD1. Germline trimming cut 1 base from V and 5 bases from J; bases unmatched to any gene: 8. This CDR3 spans 17 amino acids.

This clonotype was counted only a few times. V gene TRBV20-1 combines with J gene TRBJ1-5, with D unresolved. Deletions cut 1 base from V and 3 bases from J, with 7 bases between. Germline loops: CDR1 DFQATT, CDR2 SNEGSKA (reference sequence). This CDR3 has 13 residues. CDR3 sequence: CSARGLYNQPQHF. The CDR3 region has the DNA TGCAGTGCTAGAGGCCTCTACAATCAGCCCCAGCATTTT.

This chain connects TRBV12-3 or TRBV12-4 to TRBJ2-5; unclear D gene. The CDR3 has 14 residues. Trimming took off 5 bases at V and 1 base at J, with 11 bases between the two ends. The CDR3: CASSRMGSQETQYF. In DNA form, the CDR3 reads TGTGCCAGCAGTAGGATGGGGTCCCAAGAGACCCAGTACTTC.

This clonotype appeared a few times. This rearrangement joins TRBV24-1 to TRBJ1-6; D is uncertain. Germline CDR1 is KGHDR and CDR2 is SFDVKD. V was cut by 9 bases and J by 9 bases, with 17 bases left in between. The length of the CDR3 is 14 residues. This chain's CDR3 is CATPIVGRGSPLHF. The CDR3 DNA sequence: TGTGCCACCCCGATTGTGGGTAGAGGTTCACCCCTCCACTTT.

The CDR3 DNA is TGCGCCAGCAGCTTGGCGACTAGTTATAGCAATGAGCAGTTCTTC. Its translation is CASSLATSYSNEQFF. The gene calls are TRBV5-1 and TRBJ2-1, with D possibly being TRBD2 (6 bases). This CDR3 contains 15 residues. The V and J ends lost 0 bases and 6 bases respectively, with 13 bases between them. Germline lookup yields CDR1 SGHRS and CDR2 YFSETQ.

V gene TRBV15 combines with J gene TRBJ1-1, with D maybe TRBD1 (5 bases). The CDR3 spans 15 residues. Trimming took off 3 bases at V and 1 base at J, with 12 bases between the two ends. Per germline, CDR1 LNHNV and CDR2 YYDKDF (reference sequence). This CDR3 is CATSSAGDPNTEAFF. In nucleotides, the CDR3 is TGTGCCACCAGCAGTGCCGGGGACCCGAACACTGAAGCTTTCTTT.

The rearrangement joins TRBV12-3 or TRBV12-4 to TRBJ1-4, with 7 bases identical to TRBD1. This CDR3 is 15 amino acids long. J lost 5 bases, V lost 6 bases, and 9 bases had no gene match. The CDR3 loop reads CASSLDGTENEKLFF. CDR3 sequence (DNA): TGTGCCAGCAGCCTTGACGGGACAGAAAATGAAAAACTGTTTTTT.

The V gene is TRBV12-3 or TRBV12-4, the J gene TRBJ1-2; D is undetermined. The CDR3 runs 14 residues. Trimming took 1 base from V and 5 from J, leaving 11 bases between them. The DNA for the CDR3 is TGTGCCAGCAGTTTAGGGTCAGCACTTTATGGCTACACCTTC. As protein: CASSLGSALYGYTF.

This clonotype was counted a few times. At one end, the junction sequence differs from germline, possibly due to a read error. The rearrangement uses TRBV7-3 and TRBJ2-5; 8 bases map to TRBD2. CDR3 length: 15 amino acids. Germline V gene data show CDR1 as SGHTA and CDR2 as FQGTGA. The DNA of the CDR3 is TGTACCAGCAGCCCGGGGGGGGGACTCCAAGAGACCCAGTACTTC. This codes for CTSSPGGGLQETQYF.

The gene calls are TRBV20-1 and TRBJ2-1; 12 bases match TRBD2. The CDR3 loop spans 15 amino acids. V shed 1 base and J 4 bases; nucleotides not matched to a gene: 2. Germline V gives CDR1 DFQATT, CDR2 SNEGSKA (reference sequence). CDR3 DNA: TGCAGTGCTAGAGTAACTAGCGGGGGGTACAATGAGCAGTTCTTC. Its protein is CSARVTSGGYNEQFF.

This clonotype was seen more than once but under ten times. The V call is TRBV11-2, the J call TRBJ2-7; no definite D call. The CDR3 consists of 14 residues. V was pared by 1 base and J by 4 bases, with 11 bases between. Germline CDR1 SGHAT, CDR2 FQNNGV. CDR3 region: CASSLVSNRYEQYF. The CDR3, as DNA: TGTGCCAGCAGCTTAGTTTCTAATCGGTACGAGCAGTACTTC.

This chain connects TRBV7-6 to TRBJ2-5; TRBD2 agrees at 12 bases. Trimming took 3 bases from V and 4 from J; bases not matched to a gene: 9. Germline V gene sequence: CDR1 SGHVS, CDR2 FNYEAQ. This CDR3 spans 17 amino acids. Here the CDR3 reads CASSLRLAGEEIETQYF. CDR3 bases: TGTGCCAGCAGCTTGCGACTAGCGGGGGAAGAGATAGAGACCCAGTACTTC.

The sample holds a few counts of this clonotype. The rearrangement uses TRBV20-1 and TRBJ2-7, with 11 positions matching TRBD2. The CDR3 runs 15 residues. Germline values: CDR1 DFQATT, CDR2 SNEGSKA (reference sequence). V was clipped by 5 bases and J by 1 base; unmatched bases: 7. The CDR3 reads CSARFSGGGSYEQYF. CDR3 sequence (DNA): TGCAGTGCTCGTTTTAGCGGGGGGGGTTCCTACGAGCAGTACTTC.

The chain links TRBV2 to TRBJ2-7, with D unresolved. V lost 7 bases and J 7 bases, leaving 11 bases between the germline ends. CDR3 length equals 11 residues. Germline assignment: CDR1 SNHLY and CDR2 FYNNEI. CDR3 DNA sequence: TGTGCCAGCAAAATTCAGCCAGAGCAGTACTTC. This codes for CASKIQPEQYF.

V gene TRBV14 combines with J gene TRBJ2-1; D unresolved. V gave up 3 bases and J gave up 9 bases, with 15 bases separating them. Germline CDR1 is SGHDN and CDR2 is FVKESK. The CDR3 runs to 14 residues. The CDR3 DNA is TGTGCCAGCAGCCACTCCTCCGGCCCAGGTGAGCAGTTCTTC. Protein: CASSHSSGPGEQFF.

This clonotype was seen more than once but under ten times. The chain recombines TRBV7-4 with TRBJ2-5, with D perhaps TRBD1 or TRBD2 (5 bases each). This CDR3 has 15 residues. The germline CDR1 and CDR2 sequences are SGHVT and SQSDAQ. Trimming removed 5 bases at V and 7 bases at J, with 20 bases between. The CDR3 loop is CASSLIRDPFWTQYF. The CDR3 nucleotides read TGTGCCAGCAGCCTAATAAGGGACCCCTTTTGGACCCAGTACTTC.

The chain links TRBV18 to TRBJ2-5; D possibly corresponds to TRBD2 (6 bases). The J call is in doubt because the DNA end fits TRBJ2-7 better. Germline CDR1 is KGHSH and CDR2 is LQKENI. The CDR3 is 15 amino acids. The DNA for the CDR3 is TGTGCCAGCTCACCGCCGGGACTTGGGGCCCACGAGCAGTACTTC. It specifies CASSPPGLGAHEQYF.

This clonotype came up many times. The junction shows a germline mismatch at one end, possibly a read error. V is TRBV7-7 and J is TRBJ2-5, with a tentative D call TRBD1 (5 bases). The germline CDR1 and CDR2 sequences are SSHAT and FNYEAQ (reference sequence). The CDR3 totals 15 residues. The CDR3 coding sequence is TGTGCTAGCAGCCAAGCCTGGGGCACCCAAGAGACCCAGTACTTC. This sequence encodes CASSQAWGTQETQYF.

The V gene is TRBV29-1, the J gene TRBJ1-1; D is unclear. CDR1 SQVTM and CDR2 ANQGSEA come from the germline V gene. The CDR3 runs to 13 residues. The germline V and J ends were trimmed by 4 bases and 0 bases, with 9 bases remaining between them. The CDR3 protein is CSVGGRMNTEAFF. CDR3 coding DNA: TGCAGCGTTGGCGGACGGATGAACACTGAAGCTTTCTTT.

On this clonotype itself: Because the CDR3 is missing its conserved closing phenylalanine or tryptophan, this is likely a read error. The chain has TRBV29-1 and TRBJ2-1; TRBD1 aligns across 8 bases. V was pared by 0 bases and J by 8 bases, with 9 bases of the junction left unmatched. Looked up from germline, CDR1 is SQVTM and CDR2 is ANQGSEA. CDR3 length: 15 amino acids. Here the CDR3 reads CSVEDWAGGIDEQFC. CDR3 sequence (DNA): TGCAGCGTTGAAGATTGGGCAGGGGGCATCGATGAGCAGTTCTGC.

The chain has TRBV29-1 and TRBJ2-5; perhaps TRBD1 as D (6 bases). CDR1 SQVTM and CDR2 ANQGSEA come from the germline V gene. This CDR3 has 14 amino acids. The V end lost 3 bases, the J end lost 5 bases, and 16 bases lay between the germline ends. In DNA form, the CDR3 reads TGCAGCGTTGACACAGGGACCCCCGGGGAGACCCAGTACTTC. Translating it yields CSVDTGTPGETQYF.

About this clonotype itself: Germline and junction disagree at one end, which may indicate a read error. The CDR3 coding sequence is TGTGCCAGCTCACCACGACAGAGACGGGACAATGGGCAGTTCTTC. This sequence encodes CASSPRQRRDNGQFF. The V and J genes are TRBV18 and TRBJ2-1, with a weak D call TRBD1 (6 bases). Germline CDR1 is KGHSH and CDR2 is LQKENI. The CDR3 is made up of 15 amino acids.